This is a list of T cell receptor beta chains from one sample in a study of T cells in tumors after PD-1 blockade. Sequencing was performed with immunoSEQ multiplex PCR; in TCRdb, only in-frame clones are kept and a portion is missing. The repertoire holds some 170 clones, with 70% as singletons. Source: tumor tissue, taken before anti-PD-1 treatment. These receptors were collected from a human donor with basal cell carcinoma. CDR3s include the opening cysteine and the closing phenylalanine or tryptophan. Each record gives: D gene, J gene, V gene, CDR3 length, clone size, CDR3 protein, CDR3 DNA. The D gene is left open where the match is weak. Only part of the rows carry a size: once, few, many, or a class if the clone is expanded.

TRBD2 | TRBJ2-1 | TRBV5-1 | 18 | . | CASSSPLTSGSSYNEQFF | TGCGCCAGCAGCTCACCGTTGACTAGCGGGAGCTCCTACAATGAGCAGTTCTTC
. | TRBJ1-1 | TRBV28 | 15 | . | CASSPGGTMNTEAFF | TGTGCCAGCAGTCCGGGGGGAACTATGAACACTGAAGCTTTCTTT
TRBD2 | TRBJ2-3 | TRBV6-6 | 16 | . | CASSYKSAGVTDTQYF | TGTGCCAGCAGTTATAAGTCGGCGGGAGTTACAGATACGCAGTATTTT
. | TRBJ2-7 | TRBV20-1 | 11 | . | CSARTGTTHYF | TGCAGTGCTAGAACCGGGACCACCCATTACTTC
. | TRBJ1-2 | TRBV10-1 | 12 | . | CASSPGMYGYTF | TGCGCCAGCAGTCCAGGGATGTATGGCTACACCTTC
TRBD1 | TRBJ2-7 | TRBV14 | 15 | once | CASSQQQGGLYEQYF | TGTGCCAGCAGCCAACAACAGGGGGGTTTGTACGAGCAGTACTTC
. | TRBJ1-1 | TRBV13 | 13 | . | CASSLAAVYEAFF | TGTGCCAGCAGCTTAGCGGCGGTTTATGAAGCTTTCTTT
. | TRBJ1-3 | TRBV4-1 | 21 | . | CASSQDEGFVNPGDSGNTIYF | TGCGCCAGCAGCCAAGATGAGGGATTCGTCAATCCGGGGGACTCTGGAAACACCATATATTTT
TRBD1 | TRBJ2-7 | TRBV28 | 16 | . | CASSSDPGQGTHEQYF | TGTGCCAGCAGTTCCGATCCGGGACAGGGCACCCACGAGCAGTACTTC
. | TRBJ1-1 | TRBV27 | 13 | . | CASNTASDQGAFF | TGTGCCAGCAATACTGCCTCGGACCAGGGAGCTTTCTTT
TRBD2 | TRBJ2-3 | TRBV10-2 | 17 | . | CASRRILAGGPEGTQYF | TGCGCCAGCAGGAGGATACTAGCGGGGGGTCCCGAGGGTACGCAGTATTTT
. | TRBJ1-4 | TRBV2 | 14 | . | CASSEIGGQGKLFF | TGTGCCAGCAGTGAAATAGGGGGACAAGGAAAACTGTTTTTT
TRBD2 | TRBJ2-7 | TRBV5-1 | 19 | . | CASSLPPRLAGRNSYEQYF | TGCGCCAGCAGCTTGCCCCCGCGACTAGCGGGCCGCAACTCCTACGAGCAGTACTTC
TRBD2 | TRBJ2-3 | TRBV6-1 | 17 | few | CASSEALAGRSTDTQYF | TGTGCCAGCAGTGAAGCACTAGCGGGCCGTAGCACAGATACGCAGTATTTT
. | TRBJ1-1 | TRBV5-1 | 17 | once | CASSSLRDGLKLSEAFF | TGCGCCAGCAGCTCGCTCCGGGACGGGTTGAAATTGTCTGAAGCTTTCTTT